These 22 T cell receptor beta chains were all obtained from the same sample, sequenced in a study of post-analysis software for immune sequencing data. General study findings and limits: Controls showed lower frequencies than patients for 4 or 5 TRBV segments, and TRBV5-6, TRBV5-1 and TRBV20-1 were among these.

Unique molecular identifiers tagged the TCR beta cDNA libraries. TCRdb reprocessed the PCR reads with MiXCR, giving one entry per CDR3 protein. Of some 690,000 distinct CDR3 sequences listed, approximately 59% are singletons. These receptors are not linked to any known antigen. Sequencing was performed on blood. Receptor source: a girl aged 2-10 years with multiple sclerosis.

This chain uses TRBV5-1 with TRBJ2-3; either TRBD1 or TRBD2 may fit D (5 bases each). The germline V gene has CDR1 SGHRS and CDR2 YFSETQ. There are 18 residues in the CDR3. V lost 4 bases and J lost 2, with 23 bases in between. The CDR3 nucleotides read TGCGCCAGCAGCCCACTACCTGCCCGGGGCGGATCCACAGATACGCAGTATTTT. Protein sequence: CASSPLPARGGSTDTQYF. Supplemented by reference TRBV5-1 and TRBJ2-3, the full variable domain reads KAGVTQTPRYLIKTRGQQVTLSCSPISGHRSVSWYQQTPGQGLQFLFEYFSETQRNKGNFPGRFSGRQFSNSRSEMNVSTLELGDSALYLCASSPLPARGGSTDTQYFGPGTRLTVL.

The chain carries TRBV12-3 or TRBV12-4 and TRBJ1-2; 9 positions agree with TRBD1. V lost 0 bases and J lost 4; bases outside the gene matches: 0. The length of the CDR3 is 14 residues. The CDR3 spells CASSLATGGYGYTF. DNA for the CDR3: TGTGCCAGCAGTTTAGCGACAGGGGGCTATGGCTACACCTTC.

The table lists this clonotype with a few counts. The chain carries TRBV6-5 and TRBJ2-5; 9 bases match TRBD2. After removal of 6 bases from V and 5 bases from J, the junction contained 13 bases not matched to a gene. Germline CDR1 MNHEY, CDR2 SVGAGI. The CDR3 length is 16 residues. The CDR3 DNA sequence: TGTGCCAGCAGCTGGGGGGCTAGCGGGGCGTACGAGACCCAGTACTTC. It specifies CASSWGASGAYETQYF.

In this sample, this clonotype turned up once. This chain joins TRBV20-1 and TRBJ1-6; D is unresolved. The CDR3 covers 16 residues. CDR1 and CDR2 (germline): DFQATT, SNEGSKA (reference sequence). V lost 4 bases, J lost 6 bases, and 19 bases lay in between. The CDR3 here is CSATTSGRLGNSPLHF. The CDR3 region has the DNA TGCAGTGCTACCACGTCGGGCAGGCTTGGTAATTCACCCCTCCACTTT.

With regard to this clonotype: Mismatch with germline at one junction end may stem from a read error. J is TRBJ1-5 and V is TRBV12-3 or TRBV12-4; tentative D call: TRBD1 (6 bases). This CDR3 has 15 residues. In DNA form, the CDR3 reads TGTGCCGGCAGTTTGAACAGGGAGGGCGGACAGCCCCAGCATTTT. Amino acid sequence: CAGSLNREGGQPQHF.

V is TRBV6-5 and J is TRBJ2-7; D unresolved. Gene TRBJ2-5 matches the end of the DNA better, so the J call may be wrong. The CDR3 is 14 residues long. CDR1 is MNHEY, CDR2 SVGAGI, per germline. The CDR3 DNA is TGTGCCAGCAGTTACACCACTCCCAAAGAGACCCAGTACTTC. It specifies CASSYTTPKETQYF.

The chain combines TRBV29-1 with TRBJ1-2, with a possible D match to TRBD1 (6 bases). This CDR3 has 12 amino acids. V gave up 2 bases and J gave up 7 bases, with 11 bases separating them. Germline CDR1 SQVTM, CDR2 ANQGSEA. The CDR3 here is CSVEKQGLGYTF. DNA of the CDR3: TGCAGCGTTGAAAAACAGGGCCTTGGCTACACCTTC.

The V gene is TRBV2, the J gene TRBJ1-5, with D uncertain. Germline V gene sequence: CDR1 SNHLY, CDR2 FYNNEI. Trimming took off 11 bases at V and 3 bases at J, with 14 bases between the two ends. The CDR3 is 13 amino acids. This CDR3 is CACHQENNQPQHF. CDR3 in DNA: TGTGCCTGCCACCAGGAAAACAATCAGCCCCAGCATTTT.

The V gene is TRBV5-1, the J gene TRBJ2-7, with TRBD1 identical over 11 bases. Germline CDR1 reads SGHRS; CDR2 reads YFSETQ. Losses at the gene ends were 4 bases for V and 2 bases for J; bases not matched to a gene: 11. CDR3 length equals 17 residues. CDR3 sequence: CASSGGGQGVLPYEQYF. Here the CDR3 DNA reads TGCGCCAGCAGCGGTGGGGGACAGGGGGTCCTTCCCTACGAGCAGTACTTC. Using reference TRBV5-1 and TRBJ2-7 for the parts outside the CDR3, the full variable domain is KAGVTQTPRYLIKTRGQQVTLSCSPISGHRSVSWYQQTPGQGLQFLFEYFSETQRNKGNFPGRFSGRQFSNSRSEMNVSTLELGDSALYLCASSGGGQGVLPYEQYFGPGTRLTVT.

This clonotype was counted only a few times. V and J are TRBV5-6 and TRBJ2-5; D not resolved. The CDR3 totals 13 residues. Germline CDR1 is SGHDT and CDR2 is YYEEEE. V lost 2 bases and J 4 bases, leaving 9 bases between the germline ends. In DNA form, the CDR3 reads TGTGCCAGCAGCTTCCGACGTGGAGAGACCCAGTACTTC. Its translation is CASSFRRGETQYF.

Only a few counts were recorded for this clonotype. The chain couples TRBV20-1 to TRBJ2-1; the D gene is possibly TRBD2 (5 bases). From germline, CDR1 is DFQATT and CDR2 SNEGSKA (reference sequence). Trimming shortened V by 3 bases and J by 3 bases, and 12 bases separated the two germline ends. This CDR3 is 14 amino acids long. CDR3 protein: CSAREDGIYNEQFF. In DNA, the CDR3 is TGCAGTGCTAGGGAGGACGGGATCTACAATGAGCAGTTCTTC.

The sample holds a few counts of this clonotype. V and J are TRBV12-3 or TRBV12-4 and TRBJ2-3, with unresolved D. Deletions cut 3 bases from V and 1 base from J, with 14 bases between. The CDR3 is 16 residues long. DNA of the CDR3: TGTGCCAGCAGTTTCCGACAAGTCGACCGCACAGATACGCAGTATTTT. This gives the protein CASSFRQVDRTDTQYF.

The chain uses TRBV15 and TRBJ2-1; maybe TRBD2 (6 bases). V was clipped by 3 bases and J by 12 bases, with 12 bases between them. Germline values: CDR1 LNHNV, CDR2 YYDKDF (reference sequence). This CDR3 is built from 12 residues. The CDR3 region is CATSRPGEGQFF. In DNA form, the CDR3 reads TGTGCCACCAGCAGGCCGGGAGAAGGGCAGTTCTTC.

V gene TRBV5-5 combines with J gene TRBJ2-7, with D perhaps TRBD1 or TRBD2 (5 bases each). V lost 0 bases and J lost 3, with 16 bases in between. CDR1 and CDR2 from the germline V gene are SGHKS and YYEKEE (reference sequence). The CDR3 runs to 16 residues. The CDR3 DNA sequence: TGTGCCAGCAGCTTGGCCGACAGAGGGTGGAACTACGAGCAGTACTTC. As protein: CASSLADRGWNYEQYF.

The rearrangement uses TRBV5-6 and TRBJ2-4; D might be TRBD2 (5 bases). This CDR3 is built from 18 residues. CDR1 is SGHDT, CDR2 YYEEEE, per germline. V was cut by 0 bases and J by 1 base, with 17 bases left in between. CDR3 sequence (DNA): TGTGCCAGCAGCTTGGGCACTCACCCGGGGATGGCCAAAAACATTCAGTACTTC. Translated: CASSLGTHPGMAKNIQYF. Drawing the rest from reference TRBV5-6 and TRBJ2-4, the complete variable domain is DAGVTQSPTHLIKTRGQQVTLRCSPKSGHDTVSWYQQALGQGPQFIFQYYEEEERQRGNFPDRFSGHQFPNYSSELNVNALLLGDSALYLCASSLGTHPGMAKNIQYFGAGTRLSVL.

The chain has TRBV30 and TRBJ1-3, with D perhaps matching TRBD1 (5 bases). The CDR3 covers 13 residues. Germline CDR1 reads GTSNPN; CDR2 reads SVGIG (reference sequence). The ends were cut back, 3 bases at V and 2 bases at J, with 8 bases in the middle. CDR3 loop: CAWSEQAGNTIYF. CDR3 DNA sequence: TGTGCCTGGAGCGAACAGGCTGGAAACACCATATATTTT. Drawing the rest from reference TRBV30 and TRBJ1-3, the complete variable domain is SQTIHQWPATLVQPVGSPLSLECTVEGTSNPNLYWYRQAAGRGLQLLFYSVGIGQISSEVPQNLSASRPQDRQFILSSKKLLLSDSGFYLCAWSEQAGNTIYFGEGSWLTVV.

To note about this clonotype: The junction differs from germline at one of its ends, possibly a read error. This chain connects TRBV6-1 to TRBJ1-1; D gene unclear. This CDR3 spans 13 amino acids. The V gene's germline CDR1 is MNHNS and CDR2 SASEGT. The CDR3 region is CASSEEAYTGAFF. For the CDR3, the DNA is TGTGCCAGCAGTGAAGAAGCCTACACTGGAGCTTTCTTT.

The CDR3 nucleotides are TGTGCCAGCAGCCCTACCGACAGGGAGTCTTACTATGGCTACACCTTC. This translates into CASSPTDRESYYGYTF. The V gene is TRBV5-5, the J gene TRBJ1-2; TRBD1 aligns across 7 bases. The length of the CDR3 is 16 residues. The V and J ends lost 4 bases and 3 bases, in that order; junction bases with no gene match: 12. CDR1 is SGHKS, CDR2 YYEKEE, per germline (reference sequence).

This clonotype was seen more than once but under ten times. V gene TRBV29-1 combines with J gene TRBJ2-7, with D uncertain. V was trimmed by 2 bases and J by 6 bases, leaving 17 bases between them. Per the germline V gene, CDR1 is SQVTM and CDR2 is ANQGSEA. The CDR3 is made up of 14 amino acids. CDR3 residues: CSVESLKDYGEQYF. As DNA, the CDR3 is TGCAGCGTTGAAAGTCTGAAGGATTATGGCGAGCAGTACTTC.

The CDR3 region is CSVERQANGYTF. In DNA form, the CDR3 reads TGCAGCGTTGAAAGGCAGGCGAATGGCTACACCTTC. This rearrangement joins TRBV29-1 to TRBJ1-2; the D is unclear. Trimming took off 2 bases at V and 6 bases at J, with 10 bases between the two ends. The CDR3 runs to 12 residues. Germline CDR1 reads SQVTM; CDR2 reads ANQGSEA.

Points on this clonotype: A much larger clone sits a single nucleotide away, making a read error possible. The V call is TRBV9, the J call TRBJ2-5; 10 positions agree with TRBD2. CDR1 and CDR2 (germline): SGDLS, YYNGEE. The CDR3 is 15 amino acids. CDR3 bases: TGTGCCAGCAGCGCTCTAGCGGGGGACCATGAGACCCAGTACTTC. It is translated as CASSALAGDHETQYF.

This clonotype was counted between two and nine times. The chain carries TRBV27 and TRBJ1-5, with 7 bases identical to TRBD1. The CDR3 totals 16 residues. Germline lookup yields CDR1 MNHEY and CDR2 SMNVEV (reference sequence). The V segment lost 2 bases and the J segment 2 bases; nucleotides outside the gene matches: 6. CDR3 residues: CASSLNTGAGNQPQHF. DNA of the CDR3: TGTGCCAGCAGTTTAAACACAGGGGCTGGCAATCAGCCCCAGCATTTT.